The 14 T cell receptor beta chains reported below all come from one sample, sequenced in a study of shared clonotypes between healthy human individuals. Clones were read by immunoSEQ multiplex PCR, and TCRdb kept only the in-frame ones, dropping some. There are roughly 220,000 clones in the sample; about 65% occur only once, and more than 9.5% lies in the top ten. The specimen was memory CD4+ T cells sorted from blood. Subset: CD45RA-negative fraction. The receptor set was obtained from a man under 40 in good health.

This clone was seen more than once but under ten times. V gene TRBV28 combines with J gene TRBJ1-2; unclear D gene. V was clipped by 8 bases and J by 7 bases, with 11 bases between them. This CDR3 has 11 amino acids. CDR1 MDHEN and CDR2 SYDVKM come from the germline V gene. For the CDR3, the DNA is TGTGCCAGCGGGGTTACGGGTGGCTACACCTTC. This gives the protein CASGVTGGYTF.

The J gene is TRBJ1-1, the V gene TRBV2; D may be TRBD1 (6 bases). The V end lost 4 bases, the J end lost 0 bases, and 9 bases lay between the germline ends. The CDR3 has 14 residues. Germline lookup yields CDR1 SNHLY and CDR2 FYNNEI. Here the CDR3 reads CASSAEGVNTEAFF. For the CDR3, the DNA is TGTGCCAGCAGTGCAGAGGGGGTGAACACTGAAGCTTTCTTT.

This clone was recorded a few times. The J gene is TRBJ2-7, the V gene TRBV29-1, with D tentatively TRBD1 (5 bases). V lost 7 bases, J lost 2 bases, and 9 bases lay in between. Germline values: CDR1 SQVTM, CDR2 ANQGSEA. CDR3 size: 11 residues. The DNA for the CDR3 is TGCAGCGCTCAGGGCACCTACGAGCAGTACTTC. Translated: CSAQGTYEQYF.

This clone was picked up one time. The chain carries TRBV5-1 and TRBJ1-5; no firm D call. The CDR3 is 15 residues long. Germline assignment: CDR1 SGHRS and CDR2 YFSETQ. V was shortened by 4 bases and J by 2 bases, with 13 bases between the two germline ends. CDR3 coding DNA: TGCGCCAGCAGCCGTGACAAGTATGGCAATCAGCCCCAGCATTTT. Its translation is CASSRDKYGNQPQHF.

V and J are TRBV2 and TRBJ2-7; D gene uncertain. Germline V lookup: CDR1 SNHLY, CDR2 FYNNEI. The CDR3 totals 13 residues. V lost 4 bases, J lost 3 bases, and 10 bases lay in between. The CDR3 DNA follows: TGTGCCAGCAGTGGCGAGGTACGCTACGAGCAGTACTTC. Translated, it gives CASSGEVRYEQYF.

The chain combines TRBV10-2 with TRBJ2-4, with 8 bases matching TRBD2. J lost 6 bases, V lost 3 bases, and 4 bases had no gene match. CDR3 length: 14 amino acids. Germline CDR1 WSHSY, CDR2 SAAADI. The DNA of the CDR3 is TGCGCCAGCAGTGAAACGGGAGGGCGAAACATTCAGTACTTC. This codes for CASSETGGRNIQYF.

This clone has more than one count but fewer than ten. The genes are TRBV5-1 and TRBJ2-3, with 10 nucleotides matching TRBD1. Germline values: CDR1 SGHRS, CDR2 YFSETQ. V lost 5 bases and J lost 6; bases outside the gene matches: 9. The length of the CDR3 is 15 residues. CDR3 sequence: CASSSGTGVGDTQYF. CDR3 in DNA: TGCGCCAGCAGTTCCGGGACAGGGGTTGGGGATACGCAGTATTTT.

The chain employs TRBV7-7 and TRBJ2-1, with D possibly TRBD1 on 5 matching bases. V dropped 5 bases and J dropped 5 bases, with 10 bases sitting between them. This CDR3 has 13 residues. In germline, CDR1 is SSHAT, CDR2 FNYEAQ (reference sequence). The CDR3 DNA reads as TGTGCCAGCAGCCAGGGATCGAACAATGAGCAGTTCTTC. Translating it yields CASSQGSNNEQFF.

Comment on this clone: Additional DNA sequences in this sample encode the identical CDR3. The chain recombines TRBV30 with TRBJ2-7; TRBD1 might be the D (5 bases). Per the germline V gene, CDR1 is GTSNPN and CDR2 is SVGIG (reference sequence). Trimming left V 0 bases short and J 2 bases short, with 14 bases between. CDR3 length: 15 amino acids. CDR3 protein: CAWSVRGHQTYEQYF. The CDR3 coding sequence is TGTGCCTGGAGTGTACGCGGACACCAAACCTACGAGCAGTACTTC.

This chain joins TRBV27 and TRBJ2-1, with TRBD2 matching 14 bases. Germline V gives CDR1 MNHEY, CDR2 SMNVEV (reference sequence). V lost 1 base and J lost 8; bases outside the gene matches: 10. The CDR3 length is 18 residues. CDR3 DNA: TGTGCCAGCAGTTTATTCACCGGGACTAGCGGGAGTACGGATGAGCAGTTCTTC. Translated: CASSLFTGTSGSTDEQFF.

This chain's CDR3 is CASSSRDRGDEQYF. The CDR3 DNA reads TGCGCCAGCAGCTCACGGGACAGGGGCGACGAGCAGTACTTC. The chain joins TRBV4-1 to TRBJ2-7; TRBD1 matches 10 bases. V dropped 5 bases and J dropped 5; count of bases not matched to a gene: 6. The CDR3 extends over 14 amino acids. CDR1 and CDR2 (germline): MGHRA, YSYEKL.

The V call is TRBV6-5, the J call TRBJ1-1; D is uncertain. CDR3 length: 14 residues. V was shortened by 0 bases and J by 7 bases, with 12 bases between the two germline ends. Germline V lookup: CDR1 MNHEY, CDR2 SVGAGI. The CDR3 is CASSYSKLVSEAFF. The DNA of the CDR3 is TGTGCCAGCAGTTACTCGAAACTCGTCAGTGAAGCTTTCTTT.

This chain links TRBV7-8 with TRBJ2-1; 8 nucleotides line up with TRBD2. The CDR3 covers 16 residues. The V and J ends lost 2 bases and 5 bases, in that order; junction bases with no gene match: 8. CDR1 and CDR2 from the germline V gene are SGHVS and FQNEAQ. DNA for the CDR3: TGTGCCAGCAGCTTATTCGGCGGGACTAGAAACAATGAGCAGTTCTTC. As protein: CASSLFGGTRNNEQFF.

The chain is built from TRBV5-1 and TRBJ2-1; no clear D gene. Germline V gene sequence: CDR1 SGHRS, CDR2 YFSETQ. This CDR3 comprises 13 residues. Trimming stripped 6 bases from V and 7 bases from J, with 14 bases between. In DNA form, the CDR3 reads TGCGCCAGCACCTCTACCCTGGGAAATGAGCAGTTCTTC. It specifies CASTSTLGNEQFF.